This T cell receptor beta chain was recovered during a study of T cell changes during pregnancy in multiple sclerosis. Data came from immunoSEQ multiplex PCR; TCRdb stores just in-frame clones and leaves some out. Altogether around 71,000 clones are present, roughly nine tenths being singletons, with the ten largest covering approximately 1.2%. Trimming at V came to 3 bases and at J to 10 bases, leaving 9 bases not matched to a gene. CDR3 length equals 14 residues. Germline CDR1 SQVTM, CDR2 ANQGSEA. This clonotype was sampled from a female donor with multiple sclerosis, enrolled in a pregnancy study. V gene TRBV29-1 combines with J gene TRBJ2-1; 10 positions match TRBD2. The sequences come from peripheral blood, collected in the third trimester of pregnancy. CDR3 in DNA: TGCAGCGTTGAGGAAGCGGGAGGGACTGGGGAGCAGTTCTTC. Amino acids: CSVEEAGGTGEQFF.